The T cell receptor (beta chain) described here comes from a study of OX40 agonist ivuxolimab in advanced cancers. For the study at large: Mean age about 60 years, range roughly 20 to 85; around 80% male.

The CDR3 length is 15 residues. With 6 bases removed from V and 0 bases from J, the gap between germline ends came to 12 bases. The germline CDR1 and CDR2 sequences are SEHNR and FQNEAQ (reference sequence). General study findings and limits: At 0.1-3.0 mg/kg, partial responders had clonal expansion among the lowest observed.

This clone has only a few counts. The antigen remains unidentified. The table came from immunoSEQ multiplex PCR; TCRdb's copy has only in-frame clones and leaves some out. This table holds more than 60,000 clones, roughly 76% found once. Any history of autoimmune disease or systemic immunosuppression disqualified patients. This receptor was taken from an adult with an advanced solid tumor such as melanoma, head and neck, liver or kidney cancer. The gene calls are TRBV7-9 and TRBJ2-1; D unclear. The sample in question was CD4+ or CD8+ T cells sorted from blood, obtained in a trial of the OX40 agonist ivuxolimab. CDR3 nucleotide sequence: TGTGCCAGCAGGCCCGGGTCGAGCTCCTACAATGAGCAGTTCTTC. Amino acid sequence: CASRPGSSSYNEQFF. The whole variable domain, filled in from reference TRBV7-9 and TRBJ2-1, reads DTGVSQNPRHKITKRGQNVTFRCDPISEHNRLYWYRQTLGQGPEFLTYFQNEAQLEKSRLLSDRFSAERPKGSFSTLEIQRTEQGDSAMYLCASRPGSSSYNEQFFGPGTRLTVL.